One TCR beta chain is described in this entry. The PCR was carried out with 60 Vbeta primers and 13 Jbeta primers. Method: immunoSEQ multiplex PCR; TCRdb's copy keeps in-frame clones and lacks some. This table holds 95,000 to 150,000 clones, roughly 80% found once. This sample is part of a study of cytomegalovirus exposure and HLA in healthy donors. The sequence derives from a woman aged 35 to 49 in good health and CMV-seropositive. The sample consisted of PBMCs.

The CDR3 DNA is TGTGCCAGCAGCTCCGGGACTAGCGGGAGGACAGATACGCAGTATTTT. This encodes CASSSGTSGRTDTQYF. The rearrangement joins TRBV5-4 to TRBJ2-3; 15 bases are shared with TRBD2. The CDR3 sequence is 16 residues long. V shed 3 bases and J 3 bases; nucleotides not matched to a gene: 2. Per germline, CDR1 SGHNT and CDR2 YYREEE (reference sequence).